The 7 T cell receptor beta chains listed next were all sequenced from one sample in a study of T cell changes during pregnancy in multiple sclerosis. Method: immunoSEQ multiplex PCR; TCRdb's copy keeps in-frame clones and lacks some. The table includes 75,000 to 80,000 clones, 90% to 95% detected once. The material sequenced was peripheral blood, taken after pregnancy. Receptors were obtained from a female donor in good health, enrolled as a control in a pregnancy study.

The chain couples TRBV2 to TRBJ2-7; 7 nucleotides match TRBD2. Germline CDR1 reads SNHLY; CDR2 reads FYNNEI. The ends lost 10 bases at V and 4 bases at J; junction bases unmatched: 13. The CDR3 length is 14 residues. The CDR3: CATAEPGGGYEQYF. For the CDR3, the DNA is TGTGCCACTGCCGAACCGGGAGGAGGGTACGAGCAGTACTTC. Full variable domain (missing parts from reference TRBV2 and TRBJ2-7): EPEVTQTPSHQVTQMGQEVILRCVPISNHLYFYWYRQILGQKVEFLVSFYNNEISEKSEIFDDQFSVERPDGSNFTLKIRSTKLEDSAMYFCATAEPGGGYEQYFGPGTRLTVT.

In this sample, this clone turned up once. The rearrangement uses TRBV4-3 and TRBJ2-1; 9 bases match TRBD2. V trimming: 1 base; J trimming: 7 bases; junction bases outside the gene matches: 5. CDR3 length: 15 amino acids. Looked up from germline, CDR1 is LGHNA and CDR2 is YSLEER. The CDR3 nucleotides read TGCGCCAGCAGCCAAGGTCCTAGCGGGACGAATGAGCAGTTCTTC. Protein product: CASSQGPSGTNEQFF.

The genes are TRBV21-1 and TRBJ2-1; the DNA was not compared with TRBD2, the D call given in the table. TRBV21-1 is assigned pseudogene status. The CDR3 extends over 17 amino acids. CDR3 sequence (DNA): TGTGCCAGCAGCAACGACCTAACTAGCGGGAGTAGCAATGAGCAGTTCTTC. Translation: CASSNDLTSGSSNEQFF.

CDR3 DNA: TGTGCCAGCTCGTCCGGGACAGACTCCTACGAGCAGTACTTC. Its translation: CASSSGTDSYEQYF. This chain connects TRBV18 to TRBJ2-7, with TRBD1 matching over 7 bases. V was pared by 6 bases and J by 0 bases, with 5 bases of the junction left unmatched. CDR3 size: 14 residues. Per the germline V gene, CDR1 is KGHSH and CDR2 is LQKENI.

J is TRBJ2-5 and V is TRBV28; 10 bases fit TRBD2. The junction had 9 bases not matched to a gene; V was cut back by 3 bases and J by 5 bases. This CDR3 comprises 16 residues. In germline, CDR1 is MDHEN, CDR2 SYDVKM. CDR3 in DNA: TGTGCCAGCAGTTTGGGGAGCGGGAGGGCCCGGGAGACCCAGTACTTC. As protein: CASSLGSGRARETQYF.

The chain employs TRBV5-4 and TRBJ2-1; 8 bases are a match to TRBD2. The CDR3 sequence is 15 residues long. V shed 4 bases, J shed 10 bases, and the junction held 13 bases outside the gene matches. The germline CDR1 and CDR2 sequences are SGHNT and YYREEE (reference sequence). The CDR3 DNA follows: TGTGCCAGCAGCCCGGGGGGGGGAGCCCCTAGGGAGCAGTTCTTC. It is translated as CASSPGGGAPREQFF.

The chain is built from TRBV7-3 and TRBJ2-2; no clear D gene. The CDR3 covers 15 residues. V was trimmed by 1 base and J by 3 bases, leaving 9 bases between them. Germline V gene lookup returns CDR1 SGHTA and CDR2 FQGTGA. The CDR3 nucleotides read TGTGCCAGCAGCTTAATCCCAGATTACACCGGGGAGCTGTTTTTT. Its translation is CASSLIPDYTGELFF.